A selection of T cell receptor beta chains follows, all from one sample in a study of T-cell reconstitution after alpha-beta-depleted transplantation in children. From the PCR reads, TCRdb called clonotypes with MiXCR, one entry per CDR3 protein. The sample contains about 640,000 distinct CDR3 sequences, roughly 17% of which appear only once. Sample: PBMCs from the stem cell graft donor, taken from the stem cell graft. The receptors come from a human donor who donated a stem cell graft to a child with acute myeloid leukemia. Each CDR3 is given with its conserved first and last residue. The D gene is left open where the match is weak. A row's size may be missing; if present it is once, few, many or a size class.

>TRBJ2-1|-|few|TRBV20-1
TGCAGTGCTAGACATTCTTGGGGGGGGGCGTTGTCCTCCTACAATGAGCAGTTCTTC
CSARHSWGGALSSYNEQFF
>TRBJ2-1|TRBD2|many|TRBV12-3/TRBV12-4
TGTGCCAGCAGTCAAGCGGGGGGCTCCAATGAGCAGTTCTTC
CASSQAGGSNEQFF
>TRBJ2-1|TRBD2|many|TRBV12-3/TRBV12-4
TGTGCCAGCACCCTTAGCGGGATTAACAATGAGCAGTTCTTC
CASTLSGINNEQFF
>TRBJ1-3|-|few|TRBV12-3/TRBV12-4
TGTGCCAGCAGTTTAGAGGGACGACAGTTGAGCTCTGGAAACACCATATATTTT
CASSLEGRQLSSGNTIYF
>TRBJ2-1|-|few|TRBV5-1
TGCGCCAGCAGCTTGGTCCAGGGGCCCGATGAGCAGTTCTTC
CASSLVQGPDEQFF
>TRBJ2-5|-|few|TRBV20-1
TGCAGTGCTAGAGTTCCCGGGGGCGAAGAGACCCAGTACTTC
CSARVPGGEETQYF
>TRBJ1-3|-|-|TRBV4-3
TGCGCCAGCAGCCCAGGGTTTGGAAACACCATATATTTT
CASSPGFGNTIYF
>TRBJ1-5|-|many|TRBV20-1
TGCAGTGCAGAGGGCAGCCTTCAGCCCCAGCATTTT
CSAEGSLQPQHF
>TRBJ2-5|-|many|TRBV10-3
TGTGCCATCAGTGATGGCGGGGGCGGCCAAGAGACCCAGTACTTC
CAISDGGGGQETQYF
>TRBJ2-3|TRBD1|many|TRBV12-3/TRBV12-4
TGTGCCAGCAGAGGACAGGGTCTGAGCACAGATACGCAGTATTTT
CASRGQGLSTDTQYF
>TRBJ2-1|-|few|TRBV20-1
TGCAGTGCTAGAGGCCCGGGGGTGGCCAACTACAATGAGCAGTTCTTC
CSARGPGVANYNEQFF
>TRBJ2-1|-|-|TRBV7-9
TGTGCCAGCAGCTTAGAGAGCATCGATGAGCAGTTCTTC
CASSLESIDEQFF
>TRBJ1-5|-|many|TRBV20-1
TGCAGTGCTAGCAGGGCCAATAGCAATCAGCCCCAGCATTTT
CSASRANSNQPQHF
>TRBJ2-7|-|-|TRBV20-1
TGCAGTGCTAGGATCGGCAGGTCCCTCTACGAGCAGTACTTC
CSARIGRSLYEQYF
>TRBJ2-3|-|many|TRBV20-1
TGCAGTGCTTCTGGGCCGCCTCAGGCTTTCGCAGATACGCAGTATTTT
CSASGPPQAFADTQYF
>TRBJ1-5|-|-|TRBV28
TGTGCCAGCAGTTCCCCTGGAAGTCCAAGCAATCAGCCCCAGCATTTT
CASSSPGSPSNQPQHF
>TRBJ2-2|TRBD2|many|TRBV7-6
TGTGCCAGCAGCTCCCGCCCCACTAGCGGGGTGAACACCGGGGAGCTGTTTTTT
CASSSRPTSGVNTGELFF
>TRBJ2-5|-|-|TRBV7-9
TGTGCCAGCAGACCACTGTGGGAAGAGACCCAGTACTTC
CASRPLWEETQYF
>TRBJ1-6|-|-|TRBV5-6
TGTGCCAGCAGGCCGAGGATACCAGGGCCTGGGGATTCACCCCTCCACTTT
CASRPRIPGPGDSPLHF
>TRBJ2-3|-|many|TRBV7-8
TGTGCCAGCAGCTCCGTCGGCGGGGTCCCAGATACGCAGTATTTT
CASSSVGGVPDTQYF
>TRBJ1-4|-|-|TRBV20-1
TGCAGTGCTACCCCTGGACCCAGGGCGGCTAATGAAAAACTGTTTTTT
CSATPGPRAANEKLFF
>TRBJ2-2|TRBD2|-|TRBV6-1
TGTGCCAGCAAACTAGCGGGGGCCGAGAACACCGGGGAGCTGTTTTTT
CASKLAGAENTGELFF
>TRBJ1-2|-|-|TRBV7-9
TGTGCCAGCAGCTCGGGTGGATCTGGCTACACCTTC
CASSSGGSGYTF
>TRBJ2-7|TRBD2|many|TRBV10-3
TGTGCCATCAGCGCCGGGACTAGCGGGGGCCTCCAGCCCTACGAGCAGTACTTC
CAISAGTSGGLQPYEQYF
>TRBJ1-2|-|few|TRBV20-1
TGCAGTGCTAGCACAGGAGTGTACGTCTATGGCTACACCTTC
CSASTGVYVYGYTF
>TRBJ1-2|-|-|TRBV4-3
TGCGCCAGCAGCCAAGATCACAGTTTATCCTATGGCTACACCTTC
CASSQDHSLSYGYTF
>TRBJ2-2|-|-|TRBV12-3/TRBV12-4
TGTGCCAGCAGTTATTATCGAGGGGGCGCGGGAGCCGGGGAGCTGTTTTTT
CASSYYRGGAGAGELFF
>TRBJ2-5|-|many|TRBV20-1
TGCAGTGCTAGAGATCAAGGGTTCCAAGAGACCCAGTACTTC
CSARDQGFQETQYF
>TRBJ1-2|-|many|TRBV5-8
TGTGCCAGCGGGAGGGGATATGGCTACACCTTC
CASGRGYGYTF
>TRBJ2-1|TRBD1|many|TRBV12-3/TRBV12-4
TGTGCCAGCAGTTTAGACAGGGGTTGGTCCGGGGAGTTCTTC
CASSLDRGWSGEFF
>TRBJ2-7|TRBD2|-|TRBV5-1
TGCGCCAGCAGCTGGGGAGGGTCGGAAGAGCAGTACTTC
CASSWGGSEEQYF
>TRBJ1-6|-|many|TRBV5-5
TGTGCCAGCAGCTTCGCGGCGCGGGGCTATAATTCACCCCTCCACTTT
CASSFAARGYNSPLHF
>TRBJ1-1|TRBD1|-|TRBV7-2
TGTGCCAGCAGCCTCAGGGGGACCGAAGACACTGAAGCTTTCTTT
CASSLRGTEDTEAFF
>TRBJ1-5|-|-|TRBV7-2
TGTGCCAGCAGCTTAGGCCGGGGCACTAGCAATCAGCCCCAGCATTTT
CASSLGRGTSNQPQHF
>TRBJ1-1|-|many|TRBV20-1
TGCAGTGCTAGCGGGAGGGTTGACACTGAAGCTTTCTTT
CSASGRVDTEAFF
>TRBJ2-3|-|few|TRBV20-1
TGCAGTGCGCCCCTGGGGGGTTCTACAGATACGCAGTATTTT
CSAPLGGSTDTQYF